Following are 28 T cell receptor beta chains from one sample sequenced in a study of regulatory T cells in long-lasting Graves disease (dated by TCRdb to the early 2020s). The sample's time point label, decoded: persistent/refractory GD, antithyroid drugs over 5 years with positive TRAb. For both TCR sequencing and RNA sequencing, RNA was extracted from PBMCs in TRIzol. Library preparation employed multiplex PCR. Instrument used: Illumina HiSeq 4000. To build TCR beta libraries, CDR3 regions were amplified by Arm-PCR using iRepertoire HTBI primers. TCRdb reworked the public reads: Q25 trimming with fastp, MiXCR clone assembly, productive beta chains retained. Rows merge per CDR3 protein into single entries with the most common DNA and genes. This sample is represented by over 350,000 distinct CDR3 sequences; about 20% of them were singletons. The leading ten clones occupy roughly 20% of the sample.

Sequenced here: peripheral blood mononuclear cells (PBMCs), sampled when the disease was refractory, from a patient treated with antithyroid drugs. These receptors were collected from a female donor with Graves disease.

The sample holds a few counts of this clonotype. This sequence joins TRBV9 and TRBJ2-7; TRBD2 might be the D (5 bases). CDR1 is SGDLS, CDR2 YYNGEE, per germline. The CDR3 spans 15 residues. V lost 0 bases and J 0 bases, leaving 10 bases between the germline ends. The CDR3 loop is CASSVGAGSSYEQYF. The CDR3 DNA reads as TGTGCCAGCAGCGTAGGGGCGGGTAGCTCCTACGAGCAGTACTTC.

This clonotype was picked up many times. The J gene is TRBJ1-1, the V gene TRBV12-3 or TRBV12-4; TRBD1 matches at 7 bases. The V segment lost 7 bases and the J segment 10 bases; nucleotides outside the gene matches: 6. The CDR3 covers 11 residues. CDR3 protein: CASTRTGLAFF. The CDR3 region has the DNA TGTGCCAGCACCCGGACAGGCTTAGCTTTCTTT.

The V and J genes are TRBV4-1 and TRBJ2-1; D remains ambiguous. The CDR3 has 14 amino acids. V was cut by 3 bases and J by 4 bases, with 10 bases left in between. Per the germline V gene, CDR1 is MGHRA and CDR2 is YSYEKL. Here the CDR3 DNA reads TGCGCCAGCAGCCAGGTATCACGTTACAATGAGCAGTTCTTC. It yields the protein CASSQVSRYNEQFF.

This clonotype was found many times. V is TRBV5-1 and J is TRBJ2-7; a weak D match, TRBD1 (6 bases). The CDR3 is 15 amino acids. V shed 0 bases and J shed 3 bases, with 13 bases lying between them. Germline V CDR1 and CDR2: SGHRS, YFSETQ. The CDR3 loop is CASSLAGQTFYEQYF. In DNA, the CDR3 is TGCGCCAGCAGCTTGGCGGGACAAACTTTCTACGAGCAGTACTTC.

This clonotype showed up many times. CDR3 protein: CASSLGIGGPSQNIQYF. The CDR3 DNA reads TGTGCCAGCAGTTTGGGTATCGGAGGGCCGTCCCAAAACATTCAGTACTTC. The gene calls are TRBV12-3 or TRBV12-4 and TRBJ2-4, with D tentatively TRBD2 (6 bases). There are 17 residues in the CDR3. Trimming took off 3 bases at V and 5 bases at J, with 20 bases between the two ends.

The chain couples TRBV4-3 to TRBJ1-4, with D tentatively TRBD1 (6 bases). Trimming stripped 1 base from V and 5 bases from J, with 17 bases between. The CDR3 contains 17 residues. The V gene's germline CDR1 is LGHNA and CDR2 YSLEER. The CDR3 sequence is CASSQGPGATSNEKLFF. CDR3 bases: TGCGCCAGCAGCCAAGGACCGGGGGCAACCTCAAATGAAAAACTGTTTTTT.

V is TRBV18 and J is TRBJ1-4; D remains unclear. Trimming removed 6 bases at V and 10 bases at J, with 21 bases between. Germline V CDR1 and CDR2: KGHSH, LQKENI. The CDR3 covers 15 residues. In DNA form, the CDR3 reads TGTGCCAGCTCTCTAAACGGACTGGAACTAGGAAAACTGTTTTTT. Translated, it gives CASSLNGLELGKLFF.

The sample holds many counts of this clonotype. The chain carries TRBV30 and TRBJ1-5; the match to TRBD1 covers 7 bases. The junction had 9 bases not matched to a gene; V was cut back by 0 bases and J by 7 bases. The germline gives CDR1 GTSNPN, CDR2 SVGIG (reference sequence). The CDR3 runs to 15 residues. The CDR3 is CAWSVREGAGQPQHF. DNA of the CDR3: TGTGCCTGGAGTGTACGTGAGGGGGCTGGCCAGCCCCAGCATTTT.

The table lists this clonotype with many counts. The rearrangement links TRBV20-1 to TRBJ1-6; D remains unclear. V was pared by 6 bases and J by 10 bases, with 22 bases between. The CDR3 is 15 amino acids. In germline, CDR1 is DFQATT, CDR2 SNEGSKA (reference sequence). The CDR3 bases are TGCAGTGCCACAACACCATGGACGGGCAAGTCACCCCTCCACTTT. It encodes CSATTPWTGKSPLHF.

The gene calls are TRBV5-1 and TRBJ2-1; TRBD1 agrees at 9 bases. The CDR3 totals 14 residues. The trim removed 0 bases at V and 9 bases at J, leaving 4 bases unmatched. CDR1 is SGHRS and CDR2 is YFSETQ in the germline V gene. The CDR3 DNA reads as TGCGCCAGCAGCTTGGGGGACAGGGTCAGTGAGCAGTTCTTC. Encoded protein: CASSLGDRVSEQFF.

This clonotype was counted many times. The chain combines TRBV19 with TRBJ2-5; 13 positions agree with TRBD2. This CDR3 has 14 residues. Germline V lookup: CDR1 LNHDA, CDR2 SQIVND (reference sequence). After removal of 4 bases from V and 5 bases from J, the junction contained 1 base not matched to a gene. CDR3 in amino acids: CASSTTSGRETQYF. The CDR3 DNA reads as TGTGCCAGTAGTACGACTAGCGGGAGGGAGACCCAGTACTTC.

This clonotype turned up a few times. The gene calls are TRBV7-2 and TRBJ1-4; D gene unclear. The CDR3 is 15 amino acids. V lost 5 bases and J 3 bases, leaving 13 bases between the germline ends. Germline V gene sequence: CDR1 SGHTA, CDR2 FQGNSA. The chain's CDR3 is CASSSGPRPNEKLFF. DNA of the CDR3: TGTGCCAGCAGCAGCGGGCCCAGACCTAATGAAAAACTGTTTTTT.

The rearrangement links TRBV5-1 to TRBJ2-5; 8 nucleotides agree with TRBD2. This CDR3 is built from 17 residues. After removal of 4 bases from V and 1 base from J, the junction contained 12 bases not matched to a gene. Germline-derived CDR1 and CDR2 are SGHRS and YFSETQ. The CDR3 coding sequence is TGCGCCAGCAGCGAAAGAGGGCTAGCGGGTTTCCAAGAGACCCAGTACTTC. Its translation is CASSERGLAGFQETQYF.

In this sample, this clonotype turned up a few times. J is TRBJ1-2 and V is TRBV6-5, with D tentatively TRBD1 (5 bases). The length of the CDR3 is 15 residues. Trimming cost V 2 bases and J 4 bases, with 14 bases left between them. Germline loops: CDR1 MNHEY, CDR2 SVGAGI. DNA for the CDR3: TGTGCCAGCAGTTACCGGGACGGAGGTTCCTATGGCTACACCTTC. Encoded protein: CASSYRDGGSYGYTF.

A remark on this clonotype: This may be a read error: a much more frequent sequence differs by one nucleotide. The rearrangement joins TRBV28 to TRBJ2-5; D is unclear. The germline V gene has CDR1 MDHEN and CDR2 SYDVKM. CDR3 length: 15 residues. This chain's CDR3 is CASSNPQRLQEIQYF. Here the CDR3 DNA reads TGTGCCAGCAGTAACCCCCAGCGTCTCCAAGAGATCCAGTACTTC.

This clonotype was picked up many times. The chain joins TRBV12-3 or TRBV12-4 to TRBJ1-1, with 7 positions matching TRBD1. CDR3 size: 15 residues. Trimming at V came to 5 bases and at J to 3 bases, leaving 9 bases not matched to a gene. The CDR3 DNA follows: TGTGCCAGCAGTCTCCCGACAGGGAGGGACACTGAAGCTTTCTTT. This gives the protein CASSLPTGRDTEAFF.

In regard to this clonotype: A read error is possible here, since a much larger clone lies one base away. The V and J genes are TRBV29-1 and TRBJ1-2; no clear D gene. The CDR3 extends over 15 amino acids. Trimming shortened V by 0 bases and J by 8 bases, and 19 bases separated the two germline ends. The germline V gene encodes CDR1 SQVTM and CDR2 ANQGSEA. CDR3 region: CSVEDLRADAGGYTF. CDR3 bases: TGCAGCGTTGAAGATCTTCGGGCCGATGCAGGCGGCTACACCTTC.

The V call is TRBV7-2, the J call TRBJ2-7; 10 nucleotides agree with TRBD1. Unmatched junction bases numbered 5, after V lost 3 bases and J lost 3 bases. The CDR3 covers 15 residues. The germline V gene has CDR1 SGHTA and CDR2 FQGNSA. The CDR3 nucleotides are TGTGCCAGCAGCTTGGAGTGGGACAGGGGCTACGAGCAGTACTTC. Translating it yields CASSLEWDRGYEQYF.

CDR3 region: CASSTTVSRTEAFF. CDR3 nucleotides: TGTGCCAGCAGTACGACAGTGTCGCGGACTGAAGCTTTCTTT. V is TRBV27 and J is TRBJ1-1; TRBD1 is a possible D gene (5 bases). This CDR3 spans 14 amino acids. V lost 5 bases to trimming and J lost 5 bases, with 15 bases between them. The germline V gene has CDR1 MNHEY and CDR2 SMNVEV (reference sequence).

This clonotype was observed a few times. The chain is built from TRBV7-2 and TRBJ2-5, with TRBD2 matching 14 bases. The CDR3 totals 15 residues. J was trimmed by 5 bases and V by 4 bases; bases with no gene match: 3. Germline assignment: CDR1 SGHTA and CDR2 FQGNSA. In DNA form, the CDR3 reads TGTGCCAGCAGCTCGACTAGCGGGGGGGGGGAGACCCAGTACTTC. This sequence encodes CASSSTSGGGETQYF.

This clonotype was seen repeatedly, ten times or more. The chain links TRBV3-1 to TRBJ1-1; D perhaps matches TRBD1 (6 bases). Germline V gives CDR1 LGHDT, CDR2 YNNKEL (reference sequence). V was pared by 4 bases and J by 1 base, with 13 bases between. The CDR3 extends over 15 amino acids. CDR3 protein: CASSPSTGQNTEAFF. The CDR3 nucleotides read TGTGCCAGCAGCCCAAGCACGGGACAGAACACTGAAGCTTTCTTT.

The CDR3 here is CASSPYKGDSPLHF. For the CDR3, the DNA is TGTGCCAGCTCACCATATAAGGGGGATTCACCCCTCCACTTT. This sequence joins TRBV18 and TRBJ1-6; D perhaps matches TRBD1 (6 bases). Trimming took off 2 bases at V and 8 bases at J, with 10 bases between the two ends. CDR1 and CDR2 from the germline V gene are KGHSH and LQKENI. CDR3 length equals 14 residues.

This chain joins TRBV6-2 or TRBV6-3 and TRBJ1-1; D remains unclear. Germline values: CDR1 MNHEY, CDR2 SVGEGT. The CDR3 has 12 residues. V shed 6 bases and J shed 6 bases, with 11 bases lying between them. CDR3 DNA: TGTGCCAGCAGCGAAACCGGGGCTGAAGCTTTCTTT. Translation gives CASSETGAEAFF.

V is TRBV5-1 and J is TRBJ2-7, with D possibly matching TRBD1 (5 bases). This CDR3 contains 16 residues. The germline V gene has CDR1 SGHRS and CDR2 YFSETQ. V lost 0 bases to trimming and J lost 2 bases, with 15 bases between them. Here the CDR3 reads CASSLAFYRRPYEQYF. For the CDR3, the DNA is TGCGCCAGCAGCTTGGCATTCTACAGGCGACCCTACGAGCAGTACTTC. Complete variable domain (other parts from reference TRBV5-1 and TRBJ2-7): KAGVTQTPRYLIKTRGQQVTLSCSPISGHRSVSWYQQTPGQGLQFLFEYFSETQRNKGNFPGRFSGRQFSNSRSEMNVSTLELGDSALYLCASSLAFYRRPYEQYFGPGTRLTVT.

As to this clonotype: The CDR3 does not close with the conserved phenylalanine or tryptophan, likely indicating a read error. V and J are TRBV28 and TRBJ1-2; possibly TRBD1 for D (6 bases). Between the trimmed V and J ends, which lost 4 bases and 7 bases, there was a span of 16 bases. Germline CDR1 is MDHEN and CDR2 is SYDVKM. CDR3 length: 14 amino acids. The CDR3 here is CASSSPGGLGGYTL. CDR3 bases: TGTGCCAGCAGTTCTCCGGGGGGGCTCGGTGGCTACACCCTC.

This clonotype was observed at least ten times. The V gene is TRBV7-2, the J gene TRBJ2-7; perhaps TRBD1 as D (6 bases). Per germline, CDR1 SGHTA and CDR2 FQGNSA. This CDR3 has 14 residues. Trimming removed 3 bases at V and 0 bases at J, with 9 bases between. The CDR3 DNA reads TGTGCCAGCAGCTTTTCAGGGGACTCCTACGAGCAGTACTTC. This translates into CASSFSGDSYEQYF.

This clonotype was seen many times. This chain connects TRBV30 to TRBJ1-1; tentatively, D is TRBD1 (5 bases). The CDR3 is made up of 13 amino acids. The germline V gene has CDR1 GTSNPN and CDR2 SVGIG (reference sequence). V gave up 2 bases and J gave up 2 bases, with 9 bases separating them. Here the CDR3 reads CAWSPQANTEAFF. Here the CDR3 DNA reads TGTGCCTGGAGTCCACAGGCCAACACTGAAGCTTTCTTT.

In this sample, this clonotype turned up many times. This sequence joins TRBV28 and TRBJ2-7; 12 nucleotides line up with TRBD2. The CDR3 spans 15 residues. J was trimmed by 7 bases and V by 4 bases; bases with no gene match: 8. Germline V lookup: CDR1 MDHEN, CDR2 SYDVKM. CDR3 in amino acids: CASSSRLAGVKEQYF. The CDR3 DNA reads TGTGCCAGCAGTTCTCGACTAGCGGGAGTGAAGGAGCAGTACTTC.